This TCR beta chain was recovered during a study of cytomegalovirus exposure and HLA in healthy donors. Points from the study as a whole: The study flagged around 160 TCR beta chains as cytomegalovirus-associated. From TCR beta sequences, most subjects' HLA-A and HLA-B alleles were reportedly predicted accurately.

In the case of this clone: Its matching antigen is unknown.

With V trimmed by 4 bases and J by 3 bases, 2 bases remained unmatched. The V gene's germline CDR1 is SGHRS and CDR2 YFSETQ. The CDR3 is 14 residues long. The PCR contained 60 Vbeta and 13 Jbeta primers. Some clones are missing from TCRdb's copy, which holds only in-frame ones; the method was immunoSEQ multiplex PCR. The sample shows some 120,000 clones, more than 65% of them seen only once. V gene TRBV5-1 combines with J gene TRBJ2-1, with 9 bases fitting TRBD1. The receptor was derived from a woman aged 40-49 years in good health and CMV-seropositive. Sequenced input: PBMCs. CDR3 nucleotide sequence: TGCGCCAGCAGCCCGGGACAGGGCTACAATGAGCAGTTCTTC. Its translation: CASSPGQGYNEQFF.